This T cell receptor (beta chain) was identified during a study of cytomegalovirus exposure and HLA in healthy donors (dated by TCRdb to about 2017). Regarding the complete study: A later analysis indicated that the roughly 130 validation repertoires were generated on the platform also employed for the 600 to 750 repertoires of the first cohort. The aim of the study was to test whether cataloging public T cell receptors could identify signatures of past pathogen exposure. Besides the first cohort of under 700 subjects, a separate validation cohort made up of 120 or so different subjects was used. To predict cytomegalovirus infection status, the study combined high-throughput TCR immunosequencing, statistical association of individual TCRs with disease status, and machine learning.

Library construction relied on the immunoSEQ multiplex PCR assay. Under the source paper's analysis protocol: A statistical classification framework was built to diagnose cytomegalovirus status from the catalog of TCR beta chain sequences. Drawn from immuneACCESS, this table holds only the in-frame rearrangements with V and J called that TCRdb kept. Clones are partly lost; checked studies trace under half to an unresolved V gene and leave the rest unexplained. V, J and clone size are those of that table, while D and trimming were read from the DNA. Across this sample there are roughly 220,000 clones, with 80% to 85% seen only once. The ten largest clones add up to over 12% of the sample. With respect to this clone: Which antigen it targets is not known. No per-base quality is available; no much larger clone lies one base away.

As encoded in the germline V gene (reference sequence), CDR1 is GTSNPN while CDR2 is SVGIG. From the cysteine through the phenylalanine, the CDR3 covers 14 amino acids. Just CDR3 DNA is preserved here, 42 bases in frame from base 1. Between the V and J ends, shortened by 3 bases and 0 bases respectively, the junction contains 9 bases. Donors formed part of the validation cohort, which comprised about 120 subjects and was distinct from the first cohort of roughly 600 subjects. What the study reported, not specific to this receptor: Cytomegalovirus status was reported to be diagnosed by the classifier with high specificity and sensitivity in both the original and validation cohorts. The validation cohort had no HLA typing available for a later analysis, so co-occurrence within that cohort was assessed over all 130 or so repertoires. In vitro tests confirmed that a few of the cytomegalovirus-associated TCR beta chains recognize cytomegalovirus antigens. The authors suggested that the approach could potentially be generalized to other disease states and immunological phenotypes. In a later analysis, TCRs clustered in the first cohort were found to also tend to co-occur in the 130 or so validation repertoires, with 85% to 95% of cluster scores above 0. Most TCR sequences were observed very rarely across donors, whereas some public TCRs were present in many individuals. The study listed approximately 160 TCR beta chains as associated with cytomegalovirus.

The specimen sequenced was PBMCs. The chain joins TRBV30 to TRBJ1-3, and possibly TRBD1, on 6 matching bases. The source is a woman aged 30 to 39 in good health and CMV-seropositive. The DNA sequence is as follows: TGTGCCTGGAGCCAGGGGACCTCTGGAAACACCATATATTTT. It is translated as CAWSQGTSGNTIYF.